This T cell receptor (beta chain) was identified during a study of T cell responses to AZD1222 COVID-19 vaccine (TCRdb year 2021). For the wider study: A total of over 230 trial participants underwent TCR sequencing, of whom 207 had received two doses of AZD1222 and around 25 had received two doses of the MenACWY control vaccine. Trial participants were enrolled by age into subgroups of 18-55, 56-69 and 70-plus years, and about 150, 27 and 61 TCR-sequenced participants, respectively, were included in these subgroups.

The research as a whole found: The 56-69-year group was small, and its depth increase did not reach significance, likely because of low power. Epitopes outside the regions mutated in the B.1.351 and B.1.1.7 variants were reportedly recognized by nearly half of the unique spike-specific TCRs. Spike-specific TCR breadth and depth rose significantly after two AZD1222 doses compared with day 0 and with MenACWY recipients. Most participants were white British and females outnumbered males, and the authors suggested that clonal diversity may have been underestimated. Because no day 14 peak-response samples were available, repertoires were characterized only after the peak T cell response. The vaccine-associated CD4 TCRs covered the entire spike protein, and the dominant responses fell in regions 160-218 and 743-854. Conclusions about previously exposed vaccinees are limited, since just five to seven AZD1222 recipients were seropositive for SARS-CoV-2 at baseline.

As to this clone: It lacks a known antigen. Nothing much larger sits one base from this clone, and base qualities are not available.

This specimen's time point label, per the study, means: baseline before first vaccination. Taken with the paper, the label for treatment or condition translates to: meningococcal conjugate vaccine given as trial control. Vaccinee samples were obtained from the UK trials COV001 and COV002, which included a single-blind randomized controlled phase 2/3 trial of AZD1222 (ChAdOx1 nCoV-19) in healthy adults. Trial participant PBMC samples were collected at day 0 and day 28 after the second dose for TCRbeta chain sequencing. The CDR3 regions of human TCRbeta chains were analyzed by immunosequencing. Concerning the study's data processing: Repertoire TCRs were checked for matches against a reference library of SARS-CoV-2-specific TCRs that had been generated using the MIRA antigen-specificity platform. Breadth was defined as the fraction of unique TCRs that were SARS-CoV-2-associated. Depth was defined as the fraction of total T cells that were SARS-CoV-2-associated. Using the MIRA data, each spike-specific TCR was assigned both to the spike region to which the TCR was reactive and to a CD4 or CD8 class. Log10-transformed breadth and depth values were compared by one-way ANOVA with Sidak's multiple comparisons tests. TCRdb stores this immuneACCESS table with in-frame sequences only. Part of the clones is absent; in the studies checked, under half of the shortfall reflects unresolved V genes, and no reason is known for the rest. V and J calls and clone size are as listed in that table; D and trimming were resolved from the DNA. Across this sample there are fewer than 80,000 clones, with 79% seen only once. The ten largest clonotypes hold around 25% of the sample.

Its CDR3 holds 15 amino acids, cysteine through phenylalanine. Left in the record is the CDR3 DNA by itself, 45 bases read in frame from the first base. CDR1 and CDR2, per the germline V gene (reference sequence), are LGHDT and YNNKEL. V gives up 4 bases and J gives up 5 bases, and the segment between their germline ends measures 15 bases. The sequence was obtained from an adult in good health. Rearrangement joined TRBV3-1 (or the pseudogene TRBV3-2) to TRBJ2-1; TRBD2 is a possible D gene, resting on 6 matching bases. The sample was peripheral blood, taken on day 0 of MenACWY control vaccination. Read as DNA, the sequence is TGTGCCAGCAGCCCTTCCGTGACTAGAGACAATGAGCAGTTCTTC. It encodes CASSPSVTRDNEQFF.